Presented here are 15 T cell receptor beta chains from one specimen sequenced in a study of Graves' ophthalmopathy and Graves' hyperthyroidism. TCR beta CDR3 amplification used RNA transcripts. HTBI primers were employed in first-round RT-PCR, then a second-round multiplex PCR followed. TCRdb re-analysed the multiplex PCR reads in MiXCR, keeping a single row per CDR3 protein. The profile covers about 39,000 distinct CDR3 sequences, with approximately 53% appearing a single time and about 25% taken by the ten largest. The specimen sequenced was peripheral blood. These receptors originate from an adult woman with stable Graves' hyperthyroidism.

In regard to this clonotype: No conserved phenylalanine or tryptophan ends this CDR3, so it is likely a read error. Because the CDR3's place on the DNA is in doubt, the DNA is left out and the CDR3 is given as listed by TCRdb. V and J are TRBV7-3 and TRBJ1-6. The CDR3 contains 8 residues when both ends are counted. Germline values: CDR1 SGHTA, CDR2 FQGTGA. The CDR3 sequence: CASSSSAS.

The chain uses TRBV20-1 and TRBJ1-2; D ambiguous. In germline, CDR1 is DFQATT, CDR2 SNEGSKA (reference sequence). Trimming pared 3 bases from V and 2 bases from J, leaving 7 bases between. This CDR3 spans 12 amino acids. The CDR3 region has the DNA TGCAGTGCTAGTGTAGAAAACTATGGCTACACCTTC. Its translation is CSASVENYGYTF.

The chain links TRBV29-1 to TRBJ1-1; no clear D gene. CDR1 and CDR2 (germline): SQVTM, ANQGSEA. This CDR3 region has 11 residues. V was cut by 6 bases and J by 4 bases, with 9 bases left in between. The CDR3 protein is CSVTLSTEAFF. As DNA, the CDR3 is TGCAGCGTCACGCTTTCCACTGAAGCTTTCTTT.

The chain couples TRBV11-2 to TRBJ2-5, with a tentative D call TRBD2 (6 bases). V shed 6 bases and J shed 1 base, with 15 bases lying between them. Germline V gene sequence: CDR1 SGHAT, CDR2 FQNNGV. The CDR3 spans 15 residues. CDR3 sequence: CASSPTSAAQETQYF. The CDR3 nucleotides read TGTGCCAGCAGTCCGACTAGTGCGGCCCAAGAGACCCAGTACTTC.

This sequence joins TRBV20-1 and TRBJ1-1; no clear D gene. Deletions cut 2 bases from V and 3 bases from J, with 13 bases between. CDR3 length: 14 residues. Per germline, CDR1 DFQATT and CDR2 SNEGSKA (reference sequence). The CDR3 coding sequence is TGCAGTGCTAGAAACCTTCAAGGGTACACTGAAGCTTTCTTT. Residues: CSARNLQGYTEAFF.

This clonotype was found many times. The V gene is TRBV30, the J gene TRBJ1-1; D remains ambiguous. CDR3 length: 12 residues. Germline CDR1 is GTSNPN and CDR2 is SVGIG (reference sequence). V lost 1 base and J lost 9, with 12 bases in between. The CDR3 here is CAWSGERTKAFF. The DNA for the CDR3 is TGTGCCTGGAGTGGAGAACGGACGAAAGCTTTCTTT. Based on the CDR3 plus reference TRBV30 and TRBJ1-1, the full variable domain is SQTIHQWPATLVQPVGSPLSLECTVEGTSNPNLYWYRQAAGRGLQLLFYSVGIGQISSEVPQNLSASRPQDRQFILSSKKLLLSDSGFYLCAWSGERTKAFFGQGTRLTVV.

This sequence joins TRBV7-2 and TRBJ1-1; tentative D call: TRBD1 (5 bases). V was trimmed by 5 bases and J by 1 base, leaving 8 bases between them. The CDR3 runs 13 residues. The germline CDR1 and CDR2 sequences are SGHTA and FQGNSA. The CDR3 DNA is TGTGCCAGCAGCCCTACAGGGAACACTGAAGCTTTCTTT. This encodes CASSPTGNTEAFF.

Turning to this clonotype: An end of the junction does not agree with germline; a read error may underlie this. The V call is TRBV9, the J call TRBJ2-7, with 10 bases fitting TRBD1. Germline CDR1 is SGDLS and CDR2 is YYNGEE. The CDR3 runs 14 residues. In DNA, the CDR3 is TGTGCCAGCAGTGTAGGACAGGGGGCCTACGAGCAGTACTTC. It specifies CASSVGQGAYEQYF. Full variable domain (missing parts from reference TRBV9 and TRBJ2-7): DSGVTQTPKHLITATGQRVTLRCSPRSGDLSVYWYQQSLDQGLQFLIQYYNGEERAKGNILERFSAQQFPDLHSELNLSSLELGDSALYFCASSVGQGAYEQYFGPGTRLTVT.

A single count supports this clonotype. The V gene is TRBV7-2, the J gene TRBJ2-7, with 8 nucleotides matching TRBD1. After removal of 6 bases from V and 3 bases from J, the junction contained 10 bases not matched to a gene. CDR3 length: 15 residues. CDR1 is SGHTA and CDR2 is FQGNSA in the germline V gene. The CDR3 DNA follows: TGTGCCAGCAGTTACTCGATACAGGGGGGCTACGAGCAGTACTTC. The encoded protein is CASSYSIQGGYEQYF.

At least ten counts were recorded for this clonotype. The chain employs TRBV7-9 and TRBJ1-2, with a possible D match to TRBD1 (5 bases). This CDR3 contains 13 residues. Looked up from germline, CDR1 is SEHNR and CDR2 is FQNEAQ (reference sequence). Trimming took 5 bases from V and 4 from J, leaving 11 bases between them. CDR3 sequence (DNA): TGTGCCAGCAGCCCGACGGGACTCTATGGCTACACCTTC. Translating gives CASSPTGLYGYTF.

The chain carries TRBV19 and TRBJ2-1; 9 bases line up with TRBD2. The CDR3 loop spans 13 amino acids. After removal of 6 bases from V and 4 bases from J, the junction contained 1 base not matched to a gene. The V gene's germline CDR1 is LNHDA and CDR2 SQIVND (reference sequence). CDR3 DNA sequence: TGTGCCAGTAGCACTAGCGGGTACAATGAGCAGTTCTTC. The encoded protein is CASSTSGYNEQFF.

The gene calls are TRBV10-3 and TRBJ1-5; D remains unclear. CDR3 length: 13 amino acids. V was trimmed by 10 bases and J by 4 bases, leaving 14 bases between them. In germline, CDR1 is ENHRY, CDR2 SYGVKD. CDR3 loop: CASSDEGNQPQHF. In DNA form, the CDR3 reads TGTGCCAGCAGCGACGAGGGAAATCAGCCCCAGCATTTT.

There are a few counts of this clonotype. The rearrangement links TRBV25-1 to TRBJ1-1, with D perhaps matching TRBD1 (5 bases). The germline gives CDR1 MGHDK, CDR2 SYGVNS. This CDR3 is 13 amino acids long. Trimming left V 6 bases short and J 5 bases short, with 13 bases between. CDR3 residues: CASSLGRGTEAFF. The CDR3 DNA reads TGTGCCAGCAGCCTGGGGCGCGGAACTGAAGCTTTCTTT.

By frequency in the sample, this clonotype is medium-sized. The chain couples TRBV29-1 to TRBJ1-2, with TRBD1 matching 7 bases. The CDR3 extends over 14 amino acids. Germline V lookup: CDR1 SQVTM, CDR2 ANQGSEA. V was pared by 4 bases and J by 0 bases, with 5 bases of the junction left unmatched. This CDR3 is CSVAPGTANYGYTF. CDR3 nucleotide sequence: TGCAGCGTTGCTCCGGGGACAGCTAACTATGGCTACACCTTC.

V is TRBV7-6 and J is TRBJ2-5, with 12 bases matching TRBD2. The CDR3 is made up of 17 amino acids. The V gene end was trimmed by 0 bases and the J gene end by 6 bases; junction bases not matched to a gene: 8. Germline V CDR1 and CDR2: SGHVS, FNYEAQ. The chain's CDR3 is CASSLASSGRAGQTQYF. The DNA for the CDR3 is TGTGCCAGCAGCTTAGCGTCTAGCGGGAGGGCCGGGCAGACCCAGTACTTC.